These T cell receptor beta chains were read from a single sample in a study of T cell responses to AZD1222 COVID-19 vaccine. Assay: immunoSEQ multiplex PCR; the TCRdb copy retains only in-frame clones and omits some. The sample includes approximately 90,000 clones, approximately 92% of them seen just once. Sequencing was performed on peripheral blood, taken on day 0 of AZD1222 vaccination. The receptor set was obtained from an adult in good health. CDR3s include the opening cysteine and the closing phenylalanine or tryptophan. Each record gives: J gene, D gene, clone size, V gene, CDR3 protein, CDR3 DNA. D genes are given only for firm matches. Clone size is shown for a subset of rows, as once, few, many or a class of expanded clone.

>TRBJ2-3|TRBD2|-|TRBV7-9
CASSLLTGASGRVTDTQYF
TGTGCCAGCAGCTTATTAACGGGGGCCAGCGGGAGAGTGACAGATACGCAGTATTTT
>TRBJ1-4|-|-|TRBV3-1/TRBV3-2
CASSQESRVDEKLFF
TGTGCCAGCAGCCAAGAAAGCAGGGTGGATGAAAAACTGTTTTTT
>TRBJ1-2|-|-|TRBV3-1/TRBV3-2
CASSQEVGYGYTF
TGTGCCAGCAGCCAAGAAGTAGGCTATGGCTACACCTTC
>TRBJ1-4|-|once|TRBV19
CASSGRINEKLFF
TGTGCCAGTAGTGGGAGGATTAATGAAAAACTGTTTTTT
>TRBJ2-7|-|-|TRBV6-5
CASRRTATYEQYF
TGTGCCAGCAGGCGGACTGCAACCTACGAGCAGTACTTC
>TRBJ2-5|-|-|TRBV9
CASSVAPGGETQYF
TGTGCCAGCAGCGTAGCGCCAGGGGGGGAGACCCAGTACTTC
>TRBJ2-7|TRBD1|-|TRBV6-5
CASRLPGQGAWEQYF
TGTGCCAGCAGACTGCCGGGACAGGGGGCCTGGGAGCAGTACTTC
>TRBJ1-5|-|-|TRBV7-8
CASSLDRGSGPNQPQHF
TGTGCCAGCAGCTTGGACCGTGGCTCTGGCCCCAATCAGCCCCAGCATTTT
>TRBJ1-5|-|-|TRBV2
CASVQHYGADQPQHF
TGTGCCAGTGTCCAACATTACGGTGCCGATCAGCCCCAGCATTTT
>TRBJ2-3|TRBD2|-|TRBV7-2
CASSARGGPEDTQYF
TGTGCCAGCAGCGCGCGGGGAGGGCCAGAGGATACGCAGTATTTT
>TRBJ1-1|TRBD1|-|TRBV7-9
CASSKTGGVLNTEAFF
TGTGCCAGCAGCAAAACAGGGGGCGTTTTGAACACTGAAGCTTTCTTT